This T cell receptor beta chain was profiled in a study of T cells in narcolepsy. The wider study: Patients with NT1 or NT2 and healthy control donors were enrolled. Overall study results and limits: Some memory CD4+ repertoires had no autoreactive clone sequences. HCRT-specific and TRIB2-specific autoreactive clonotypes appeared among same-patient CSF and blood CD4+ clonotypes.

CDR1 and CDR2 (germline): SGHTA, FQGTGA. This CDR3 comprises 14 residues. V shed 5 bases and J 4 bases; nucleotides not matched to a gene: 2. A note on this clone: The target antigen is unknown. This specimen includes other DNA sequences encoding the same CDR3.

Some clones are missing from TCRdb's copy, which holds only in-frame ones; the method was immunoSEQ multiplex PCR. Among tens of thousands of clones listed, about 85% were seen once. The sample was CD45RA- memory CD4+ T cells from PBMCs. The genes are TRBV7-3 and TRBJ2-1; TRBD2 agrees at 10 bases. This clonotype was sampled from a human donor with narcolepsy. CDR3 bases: TGTGCCAGCAGCCCTAGCGGGAGTTACAATGAGCAGTTCTTC. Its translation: CASSPSGSYNEQFF.